Detailed here is one TCR beta chain. Its specificity is not known. The data were obtained in a study of cytomegalovirus exposure and HLA in healthy donors. Overall study findings and caveats: TCR beta chain V- and J-gene trimming was linked, in a later analysis, to a missense variant in DCLRE1C. Cytomegalovirus-associated TCR beta chains were listed, numbering roughly 150. When a later analysis was performed, an Asian-associated ancestry cluster reportedly had fewer N-insertions than the approximately 690-donor mean.

Per the germline V gene, CDR1 is SGHDN and CDR2 is FVKESK. The ends lost 4 bases at V and 1 base at J; junction bases unmatched: 4. The CDR3 has 15 amino acids. Primers included in the PCR were 60 Vbeta and 13 Jbeta primers. Sequencing used immunoSEQ multiplex PCR; TCRdb keeps in-frame clones, though not all of them. Seen here are under 35,000 clones, approximately 62% observed once, and the top ten hold approximately 42%. The genes are TRBV14 and TRBJ1-1; 9 bases align to TRBD1. This clonotype was sampled from a male donor in good health and CMV-seropositive. The sample was PBMCs. The CDR3 DNA follows: TGTGCCAGCAGCCCAGGGACAGGGACGAACACTGAAGCTTTCTTT. Translating gives CASSPGTGTNTEAFF.